A single sample gave rise to the 24 T cell receptor beta chains below, sequenced in a study of regulatory T cells in long-lasting Graves disease. Both iRepertoire HTBI primers and Arm-PCR of CDR3 regions were used to build the TCR beta libraries. TCRdb used MiXCR to reprocess the multiplex PCR reads, holding one entry per CDR3 protein. The sample records a few hundred thousand distinct CDR3 sequences, about a quarter being singletons. The time point: persistent/refractory GD, antithyroid drugs over 5 years with positive TRAb. TCR sequences were obtained from RNA taken from PBMCs. The sample here was peripheral blood mononuclear cells (PBMCs), taken when the disease was refractory, from a patient treated with antithyroid drugs. The receptor source for this set is a female donor with Graves disease.

Only a few counts were recorded for this clonotype. The rearrangement links TRBV20-1 to TRBJ2-7; TRBD2 might be the D (6 bases). The CDR3 runs to 14 residues. Germline lookup yields CDR1 DFQATT and CDR2 SNEGSKA (reference sequence). V gave up 4 bases and J gave up 3 bases, with 16 bases separating them. This chain's CDR3 is CSANKIAAGYEQYF. In DNA form, the CDR3 reads TGCAGTGCTAATAAAATAGCGGCCGGCTACGAGCAGTACTTC.

This clonotype came up many times. This chain connects TRBV6-2 or TRBV6-3 to TRBJ1-2, with TRBD1 matching 8 bases. CDR1 and CDR2 (germline): MNHEY, SVGEGT. The trim removed 0 bases at V and 8 bases at J, leaving 5 bases unmatched. The CDR3 sequence is 14 residues long. The CDR3 region has the DNA TGTGCCAGCAGTTACTCGGGACAGGCGGGCGGCTACACCTTC. This translates into CASSYSGQAGGYTF.

The chain combines TRBV6-5 with TRBJ2-2, with D tentatively TRBD1 (6 bases). Per germline, CDR1 MNHEY and CDR2 SVGAGI. Trimming removed 4 bases at V and 1 base at J, with 13 bases between. There are 16 residues in the CDR3. The chain's CDR3 is CASSFLVQGNTGELFF. In DNA, the CDR3 is TGTGCCAGCAGTTTTTTGGTACAGGGGAACACCGGGGAGCTGTTTTTT.

The genes are TRBV18 and TRBJ2-7; 12 nucleotides agree with TRBD2. The CDR3 runs to 17 residues. V was clipped by 6 bases and J by 3 bases; unmatched bases: 12. Germline assignment: CDR1 KGHSH and CDR2 LQKENI. The CDR3 bases are TGTGCCAGCTCGTCTGAGAGGCCGGGACTAGCGGGCTACGAGCAGTACTTC. Protein product: CASSSERPGLAGYEQYF.

This clonotype has at least ten counts. The rearrangement joins TRBV2 to TRBJ2-2, with D possibly matching TRBD1 (5 bases). Trimming shortened V by 2 bases and J by 0 bases, and 13 bases separated the two germline ends. The germline V gene encodes CDR1 SNHLY and CDR2 FYNNEI. CDR3 size: 17 residues. The CDR3 sequence: CASSERGLPSNTGELFF. CDR3 coding DNA: TGTGCCAGCAGTGAAAGGGGCCTACCTTCGAACACCGGGGAGCTGTTTTTT.

The V and J genes are TRBV20-1 and TRBJ1-2, with D maybe TRBD1 (6 bases). The CDR3 runs 14 residues. Germline CDR1 and CDR2: DFQATT and SNEGSKA (reference sequence). The V gene lost 1 base and the J gene lost 6 bases, with 15 bases spanning the gap. In DNA form, the CDR3 reads TGCAGTGCTAGAGGCCAGGGGATTGACCATGGCTACACCTTC. Its protein is CSARGQGIDHGYTF.

This clonotype was recorded only once. This sequence joins TRBV11-2 and TRBJ1-2, with a tentative D call TRBD1 (5 bases). The CDR3 extends over 14 amino acids. Looked up from germline, CDR1 is SGHAT and CDR2 is FQNNGV. The V end was cut by 5 bases, the J end by 8 bases, with 18 bases between. Written as DNA, the CDR3 is TGTGCCAGCAGCCCCCTCCGGGACCGTCCAGGCTACACCTTC. Its translation is CASSPLRDRPGYTF.

This clonotype occurred many times. The V gene is TRBV20-1, the J gene TRBJ2-7, with 8 nucleotides matching TRBD1. The CDR3 extends over 15 amino acids. From germline, CDR1 is DFQATT and CDR2 SNEGSKA (reference sequence). Trimming at V came to 2 bases and at J to 3 bases, leaving 9 bases not matched to a gene. CDR3 region: CSARISGTGDYEQYF. The CDR3 DNA is TGCAGTGCTAGAATATCCGGGACAGGCGACTACGAGCAGTACTTC.

The chain has TRBV4-2 and TRBJ2-2; D possibly uses TRBD1 or TRBD2 (5 bases each). Germline CDR1 reads LGHNA; CDR2 reads YNFKEQ. This CDR3 contains 15 residues. Trimming removed 5 bases at V and 2 bases at J, with 12 bases between. The CDR3, as DNA: TGTGCCAGCAGCGGGGACGGAGGAAACACCGGGGAGCTGTTTTTT. Translated, it gives CASSGDGGNTGELFF.

This clonotype has only a few counts. The rearrangement joins TRBV7-3 to TRBJ1-2; D perhaps matches TRBD1 (5 bases). The V gene's germline CDR1 is SGHTA and CDR2 FQGTGA. The CDR3 is made up of 16 amino acids. Trimming took off 0 bases at V and 7 bases at J, with 18 bases between the two ends. CDR3 nucleotide sequence: TGTGCCAGCAGCTTAACGCCTGACAGTTTTAGATCTGGCTACACCTTC. Translated: CASSLTPDSFRSGYTF.

In its sample, this clonotype was seen many times. The chain uses TRBV28 and TRBJ2-7; the match to TRBD1 covers 10 bases. Germline loops: CDR1 MDHEN, CDR2 SYDVKM. J was trimmed by 11 bases and V by 9 bases; bases with no gene match: 10. The CDR3 contains 12 residues. The CDR3 loop is CASRDRGVWKYF. CDR3 DNA sequence: TGTGCCAGTCGGGACAGGGGAGTCTGGAAGTACTTC. Based on the CDR3 plus reference TRBV28 and TRBJ2-7, the full variable domain is DVKVTQSSRYLVKRTGEKVFLECVQDMDHENMFWYRQDPGLGLRLIYFSYDVKMKEKGDIPEGYSVSREKKERFSLILESASTNQTSMYLCASRDRGVWKYFGPGTRLTVT.

The chain has TRBV29-1 and TRBJ2-5; 14 nucleotides align to TRBD2. V lost 5 bases, J lost 2 bases, and 16 bases stayed unmatched. The CDR3 contains 19 residues. Germline V gene lookup returns CDR1 SQVTM and CDR2 ANQGSEA. The CDR3 DNA is TGCAGCGTTTGTTCCTATCTGACTAGCGGGAGGGCCGAACAAGAGACCCAGTACTTC. Translating it yields CSVCSYLTSGRAEQETQYF.

This clonotype was observed a few times. In DNA, the CDR3 is TGTGCCTGGAGTGGACGGGTGAGCTCCTACGAGCAGTACTTC. Residues: CAWSGRVSSYEQYF. The rearrangement uses TRBV30 and TRBJ2-7; D call uncertain. V was clipped by 1 base and J by 0 bases, with 10 bases between them. The germline gives CDR1 GTSNPN, CDR2 SVGIG (reference sequence). The CDR3 is 14 amino acids.

This clonotype was seen a few times. The genes are TRBV6-1 and TRBJ2-2; the D gene is possibly TRBD1 (6 bases). The CDR3 consists of 16 residues. V was pared by 6 bases and J by 0 bases, with 14 bases between. The V gene's germline CDR1 is MNHNS and CDR2 SASEGT. Here the CDR3 DNA reads TGTGCCAGCAGGGTGAGACAGGACGCGAACACCGGGGAGCTGTTTTTT. Protein sequence: CASRVRQDANTGELFF.

The chain uses TRBV29-1 and TRBJ2-2; 9 nucleotides agree with TRBD1. V gave up 4 bases and J gave up 4 bases; unmatched junction bases: 10. CDR1 is SQVTM and CDR2 is ANQGSEA in the germline V gene. This CDR3 contains 16 residues. CDR3: CSVVWTGEVGTGELFF. DNA of the CDR3: TGCAGCGTTGTTTGGACAGGGGAAGTCGGCACCGGGGAGCTGTTTTTT.

The gene calls are TRBV2 and TRBJ2-4; D is uncertain. Trimming pared 6 bases from V and 9 bases from J, leaving 21 bases between. CDR3 length: 15 amino acids. CDR1 and CDR2 from the germline V gene are SNHLY and FYNNEI. As DNA, the CDR3 is TGTGCCAGCAGCTTGACGAGGACCAGTCTCCCCATTCAGTACTTC. Its translation is CASSLTRTSLPIQYF.

This chain uses TRBV19 with TRBJ2-2; 8 bases match TRBD2. With 6 bases clipped from V and 5 bases from J, the junction kept 11 bases outside the gene matches. The CDR3 runs to 16 residues. In germline, CDR1 is LNHDA, CDR2 SQIVND (reference sequence). The DNA of the CDR3 is TGTGCCAGTAGCAACTTAGCGGGACTGGGGACCGGGGAGCTGTTTTTT. Translation gives CASSNLAGLGTGELFF.

Ten or more counts support this clonotype. V and J are TRBV12-3 or TRBV12-4 and TRBJ2-7; D is uncertain. This CDR3 comprises 12 residues. V was shortened by 6 bases and J by 0 bases, with 6 bases between the two germline ends. CDR3 bases: TGTGCCAGCAGCCGCTACTCCTACGAGCAGTACTTC. Protein: CASSRYSYEQYF.

This clonotype was seen repeatedly, ten times or more. The J gene is TRBJ2-7, the V gene TRBV9; the D is unclear. V dropped 3 bases and J dropped 1 base, with 5 bases sitting between them. The germline V gene encodes CDR1 SGDLS and CDR2 YYNGEE. The CDR3 contains 12 residues. The CDR3 region has the DNA TGTGCCAGCAGCGGCGTGTCCTACGAGCAGTACTTC. Translation gives CASSGVSYEQYF.

Turning to this clonotype: Sequence at one end of the junction differs from germline and may be a read error. The chain uses TRBV7-7 and TRBJ2-5, with D unclear. CDR1 and CDR2 from the germline V gene are SSHAT and FNYEAQ (reference sequence). CDR3 length: 14 amino acids. CDR3 loop: CASSLVGVQESQYF. The CDR3 DNA follows: TGTGCCAGCAGCTTAGTTGGCGTCCAAGAGTCCCAGTACTTC.

V usage is TRBV6-1 and J usage is TRBJ2-5, with 7 positions matching TRBD2. Looked up from germline, CDR1 is MNHNS and CDR2 is SASEGT. The CDR3 consists of 15 residues. J lost 5 bases, V lost 7 bases, and 13 bases had no gene match. CDR3 residues: CASTSEGRELETQYF. CDR3 bases: TGTGCCAGCACCTCGGAGGGGCGGGAGTTGGAGACCCAGTACTTC.

The chain recombines TRBV20-1 with TRBJ2-7; 7 positions match TRBD1. The CDR3 covers 15 residues. Germline CDR1 and CDR2: DFQATT and SNEGSKA (reference sequence). V dropped 6 bases and J dropped 0; count of bases not matched to a gene: 11. This chain's CDR3 is CSAFSPGQRSYEQYF. CDR3 nucleotide sequence: TGCAGTGCCTTCAGTCCGGGACAGCGCTCCTACGAGCAGTACTTC.

This clonotype was seen only once. As DNA, the CDR3 is TGTGCCAGCAGTTCCGGGACTGAATTACAGGGGACCCAGTACTTC. It encodes CASSSGTELQGTQYF. This chain links TRBV12-3 or TRBV12-4 with TRBJ2-5; the D call may be TRBD1 or TRBD2 (6 bases each). V lost 4 bases and J 7 bases, leaving 19 bases between the germline ends. This CDR3 has 15 residues.

The chain couples TRBV30 to TRBJ1-2; TRBD1 agrees at 7 bases. The CDR3 runs 15 residues. Germline loops: CDR1 GTSNPN, CDR2 SVGIG (reference sequence). The V gene end was trimmed by 2 bases and the J gene end by 2 bases; junction bases not matched to a gene: 8. CDR3 amino acids: CAWSLARGKNYGYTF. The CDR3 nucleotides are TGTGCCTGGAGTCTTGCCAGGGGGAAAAACTATGGCTACACCTTC.